This paragraph covers one T cell receptor beta chain sequence. Its antigen remains unknown. This sample was taken from a study of T cell repertoires in cytomegalovirus infection. From the reads, TCRdb called clonotypes with MiXCR, one entry per CDR3 protein. The sample has 150,000 to 200,000 distinct CDR3 sequences, 28% seen once. Trimming took off 3 bases at V and 0 bases at J, with 15 bases between the two ends. The CDR3 extends over 15 amino acids. Germline values: CDR1 DFQATT, CDR2 SNEGSKA (reference sequence). Study results and caveats: The cumulative frequency of public TCR beta families distinguished individuals who carried CMV together with the relevant HLA. The ex vivo response was dominated by HLA-C-restricted CMV-specific TCR beta clonotypes.

The TCR comes from a human donor in good health (CMV status not recorded). Some clones in this sample may be carry-over from other donors' samples. The chain carries TRBV20-1 and TRBJ2-7, with a possible D match to TRBD1 (6 bases). The sequencing input was PBMCs. The CDR3 coding sequence is TGCAGTGCTAGGGCTCCTACAGGGAGCTCCTACGAGCAGTACTTC. Translation: CSARAPTGSSYEQYF.